One T cell receptor (beta chain) is described in this entry. The CDR3 contains 14 residues. Germline V lookup: CDR1 MRHNA, CDR2 SNTAGT. V was clipped by 4 bases and J by 5 bases, with 14 bases between them. As handled by the study authors: Reference gene primers were amplified, and this amplification served to estimate nucleated cell counts. Produced via immunoSEQ multiplex PCR; TCRdb's table is partial and in-frame only. V and J calls and clone size are as listed in that table; D and trimming were resolved from the DNA. Among roughly 150,000 clones, around four fifths were seen once, and the ten largest hold 6.5% to 9.5%. This entry belongs to a study of blood T cell repertoires in COVID-19. For the study at large: Acute and convalescent COVID-19 specimens originated in the United States, Italy and Spain. T cells, B-cell-depleted T cells, or PBMCs supplied cDNA or gDNA.

The origin of this receptor is a woman older than 75 with COVID-19, enrolled during active disease. This chain links TRBV6-4 with TRBJ1-1, with D unresolved. The sequencing input was peripheral blood. In nucleotides, the CDR3 is TGTGCCAGCAGTGCCCACACGGGAGGAACTGAAGCTTTCTTT. This encodes CASSAHTGGTEAFF.